This T cell receptor (beta chain) was sequenced for a study of human T cells and chemical hapten exposure. Findings of the study overall: It should be noted that donors had alopecia, so their immune response may differ from healthy people's.

The sample's time point: patch test 1, 2 weeks after DPC sensitization. Treatment described: therapeutic diphenylcyclopropenone sensitization with weekly scalp DPC. Of note for this clonotype: Its antigen is not known.

One entry per CDR3 protein, called by TCRdb with MiXCR from the RACE reads. The sample has some 120,000 distinct CDR3 sequences, about an eighth seen once. This receptor was obtained from a woman in her 50s with alopecia areata. Some clones in this sample may be carry-over from other donors' samples. Here the sequenced sample was whole blood, taken in connection with sensitization to the hapten diphenylcyclopropenone (DPC).

The CDR3 sequence is CASSFRQGTGELFF. In DNA, the CDR3 is TGTGCCAGCAGCTTTAGACAGGGGACCGGGGAGCTGTTTTTT. The V call is TRBV7-2, the J call TRBJ2-2; 8 bases map to TRBD1. The ends lost 3 bases at V and 5 bases at J; junction bases unmatched: 2. The V gene's germline CDR1 is SGHTA and CDR2 FQGNSA. CDR3 length: 14 amino acids.